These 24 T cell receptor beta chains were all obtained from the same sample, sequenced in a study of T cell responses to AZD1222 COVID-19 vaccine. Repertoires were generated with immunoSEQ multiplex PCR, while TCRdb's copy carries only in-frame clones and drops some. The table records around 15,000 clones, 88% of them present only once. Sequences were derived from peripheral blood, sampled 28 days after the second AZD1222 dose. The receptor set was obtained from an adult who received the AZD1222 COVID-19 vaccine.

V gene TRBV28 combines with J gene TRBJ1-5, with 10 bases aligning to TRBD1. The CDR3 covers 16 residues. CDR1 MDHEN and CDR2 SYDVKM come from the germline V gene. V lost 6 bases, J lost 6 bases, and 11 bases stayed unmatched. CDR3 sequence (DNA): TGTGCCAGCAGCCCCTCAGACAGGGGGCTAAGTCAGCCCCAGCATTTT. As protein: CASSPSDRGLSQPQHF.

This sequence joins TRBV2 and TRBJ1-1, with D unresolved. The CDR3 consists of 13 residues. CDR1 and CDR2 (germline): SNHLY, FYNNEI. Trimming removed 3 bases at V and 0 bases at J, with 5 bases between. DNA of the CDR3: TGTGCCAGCAGTGAGGGGTTGAACACTGAAGCTTTCTTT. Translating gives CASSEGLNTEAFF. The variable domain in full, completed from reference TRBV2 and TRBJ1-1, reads EPEVTQTPSHQVTQMGQEVILRCVPISNHLYFYWYRQILGQKVEFLVSFYNNEISEKSEIFDDQFSVERPDGSNFTLKIRSTKLEDSAMYFCASSEGLNTEAFFGQGTRLTVV.

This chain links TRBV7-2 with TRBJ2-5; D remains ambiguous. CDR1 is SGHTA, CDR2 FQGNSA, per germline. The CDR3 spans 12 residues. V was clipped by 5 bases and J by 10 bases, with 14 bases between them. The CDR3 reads CASSPRVMGQYF. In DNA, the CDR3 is TGTGCCAGCAGCCCTCGGGTAATGGGCCAGTACTTC.

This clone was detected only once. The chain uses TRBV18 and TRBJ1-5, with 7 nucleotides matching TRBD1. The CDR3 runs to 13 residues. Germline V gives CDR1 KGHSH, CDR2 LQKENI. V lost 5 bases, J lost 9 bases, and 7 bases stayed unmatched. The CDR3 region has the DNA TGTGCCAGCTCAGGGGACAGTCTAGGGCCCCAGCATTTT. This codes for CASSGDSLGPQHF.

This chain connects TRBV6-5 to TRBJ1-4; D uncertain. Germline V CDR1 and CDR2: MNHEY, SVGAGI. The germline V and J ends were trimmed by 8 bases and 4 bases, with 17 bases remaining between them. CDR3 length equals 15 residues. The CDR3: CASARTGNYNEKLFF. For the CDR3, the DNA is TGTGCCAGCGCAAGGACCGGGAACTATAATGAAAAACTGTTTTTT.

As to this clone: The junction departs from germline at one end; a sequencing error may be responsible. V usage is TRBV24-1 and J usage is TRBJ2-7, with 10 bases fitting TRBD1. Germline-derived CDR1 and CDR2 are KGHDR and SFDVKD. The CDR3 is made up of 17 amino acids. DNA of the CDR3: TGTGCCACCAGTGACAAGCTCTGGGACAGGGGTGTCCGGGGCGGTGACTTC. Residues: CATSDKLWDRGVRGGDF.

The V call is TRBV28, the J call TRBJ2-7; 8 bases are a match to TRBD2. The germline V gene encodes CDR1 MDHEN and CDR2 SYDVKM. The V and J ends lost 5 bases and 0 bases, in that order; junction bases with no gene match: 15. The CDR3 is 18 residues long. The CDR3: CASSLTVALGRVSYEQYF. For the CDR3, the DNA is TGTGCCAGCAGTCTAACGGTAGCTCTCGGGAGGGTCTCCTACGAGCAGTACTTC.

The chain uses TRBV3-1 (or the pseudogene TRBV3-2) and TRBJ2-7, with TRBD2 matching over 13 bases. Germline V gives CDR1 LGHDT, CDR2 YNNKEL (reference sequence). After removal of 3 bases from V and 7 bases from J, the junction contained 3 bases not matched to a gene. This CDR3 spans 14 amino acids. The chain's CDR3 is CASSHGLAGEEQYF. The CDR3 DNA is TGTGCCAGCAGCCACGGACTAGCGGGAGAAGAGCAGTACTTC.

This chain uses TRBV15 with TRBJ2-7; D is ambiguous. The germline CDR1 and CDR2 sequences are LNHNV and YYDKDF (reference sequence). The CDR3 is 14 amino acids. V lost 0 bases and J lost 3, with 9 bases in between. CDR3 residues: CATSRDRLGYEQYF. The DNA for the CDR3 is TGTGCCACCAGCAGAGATCGTCTGGGCTACGAGCAGTACTTC.

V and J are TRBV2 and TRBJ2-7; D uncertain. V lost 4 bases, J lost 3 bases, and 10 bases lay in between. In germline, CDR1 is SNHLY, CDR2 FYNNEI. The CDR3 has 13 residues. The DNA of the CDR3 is TGTGCCAGCAGTGGGGAAGGGTTCTACGAGCAGTACTTC. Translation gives CASSGEGFYEQYF.

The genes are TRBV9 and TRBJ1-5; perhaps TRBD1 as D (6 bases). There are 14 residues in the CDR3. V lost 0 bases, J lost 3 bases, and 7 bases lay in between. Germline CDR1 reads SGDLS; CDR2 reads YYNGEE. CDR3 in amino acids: CASSVAGANQPQHF. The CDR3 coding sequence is TGTGCCAGCAGCGTAGCGGGGGCCAATCAGCCCCAGCATTTT.

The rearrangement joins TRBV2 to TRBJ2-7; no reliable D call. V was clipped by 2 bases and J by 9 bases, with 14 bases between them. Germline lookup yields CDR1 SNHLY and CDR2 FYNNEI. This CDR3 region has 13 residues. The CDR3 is CASSEPFTQLQYF. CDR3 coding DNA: TGTGCCAGCAGTGAACCCTTTACACAGTTGCAGTACTTC.

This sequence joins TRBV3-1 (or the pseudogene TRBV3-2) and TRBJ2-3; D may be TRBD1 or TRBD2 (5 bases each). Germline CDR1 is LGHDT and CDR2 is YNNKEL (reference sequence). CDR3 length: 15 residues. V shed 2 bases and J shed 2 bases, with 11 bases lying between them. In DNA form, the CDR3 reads TGTGCCAGCAGCCAATTGGCAGGGACCACAGATACGCAGTATTTT. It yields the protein CASSQLAGTTDTQYF.

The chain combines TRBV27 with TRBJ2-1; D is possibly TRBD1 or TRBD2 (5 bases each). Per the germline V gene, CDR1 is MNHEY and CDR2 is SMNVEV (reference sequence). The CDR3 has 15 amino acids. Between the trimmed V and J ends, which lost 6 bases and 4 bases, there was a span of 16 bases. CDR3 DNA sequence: TGTGCCAGCAGCCTTAGTAGAGGGGATTACAATGAGCAGTTCTTC. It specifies CASSLSRGDYNEQFF.

CDR3: CASSRGLAGARTDTQYF. In DNA, the CDR3 is TGTGCCAGCAGCCGTGGACTAGCGGGGGCTCGCACAGATACGCAGTATTTT. This sequence joins TRBV11-3 and TRBJ2-3; 13 positions agree with TRBD2. V was pared by 5 bases and J by 1 base, with 6 bases of the junction left unmatched. This CDR3 spans 17 amino acids. Germline V gene lookup returns CDR1 SGHNT and CDR2 YENEEA.

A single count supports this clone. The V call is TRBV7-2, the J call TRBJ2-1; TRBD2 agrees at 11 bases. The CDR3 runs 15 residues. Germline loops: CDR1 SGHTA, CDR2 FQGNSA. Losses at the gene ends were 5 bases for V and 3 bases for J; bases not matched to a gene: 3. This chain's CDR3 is CASSNGLAGYNEQFF. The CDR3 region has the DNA TGTGCCAGCAGCAACGGACTAGCGGGCTACAATGAGCAGTTCTTC. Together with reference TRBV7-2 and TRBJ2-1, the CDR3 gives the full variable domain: GAGVSQSPSNKVTEKGKDVELRCDPISGHTALYWYRQSLGQGLEFLIYFQGNSAPDKSGLPSDRFSAERTGGSVSTLTIQRTQQEDSAVYLCASSNGLAGYNEQFFGPGTRLTVL.

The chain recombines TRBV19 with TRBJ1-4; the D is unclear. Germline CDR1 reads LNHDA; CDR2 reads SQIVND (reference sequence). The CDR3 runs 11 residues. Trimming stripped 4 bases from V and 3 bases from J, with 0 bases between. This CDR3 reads CASSTNEKLFF. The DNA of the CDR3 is TGTGCCAGTAGTACTAATGAAAAACTGTTTTTT.

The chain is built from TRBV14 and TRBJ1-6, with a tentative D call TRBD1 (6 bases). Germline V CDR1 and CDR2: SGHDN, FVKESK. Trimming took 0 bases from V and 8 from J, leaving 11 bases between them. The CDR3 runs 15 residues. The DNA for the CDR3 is TGTGCCAGCAGCCAAGATCGGGGGGCCTATTCACCCCTCCACTTT. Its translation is CASSQDRGAYSPLHF.

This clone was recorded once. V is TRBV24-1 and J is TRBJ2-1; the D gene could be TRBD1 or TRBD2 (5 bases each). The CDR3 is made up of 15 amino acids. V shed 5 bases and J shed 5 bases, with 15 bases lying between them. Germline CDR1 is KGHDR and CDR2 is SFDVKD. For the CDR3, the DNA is TGTGCCACCAGTGCTACGGGGCCAAAGGACAATGAGCAGTTCTTC. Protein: CATSATGPKDNEQFF.

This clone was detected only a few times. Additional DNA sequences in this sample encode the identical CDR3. CDR3 DNA sequence: TGTGCCAGCAGCGTGCGAACCGGGGAGCTGTTTTTT. It specifies CASSVRTGELFF. The chain uses TRBV9 and TRBJ2-2; unclear D gene. The length of the CDR3 is 12 residues. Germline lookup yields CDR1 SGDLS and CDR2 YYNGEE. The V and J ends lost 2 bases and 5 bases respectively, with 4 bases between them.

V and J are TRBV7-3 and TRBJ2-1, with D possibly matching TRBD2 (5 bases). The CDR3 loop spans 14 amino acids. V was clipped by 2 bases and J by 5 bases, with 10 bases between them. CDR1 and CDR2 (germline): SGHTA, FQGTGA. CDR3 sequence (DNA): TGTGCCAGCAGCTTACTACCGGGGAACAATGAGCAGTTCTTC. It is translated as CASSLLPGNNEQFF.

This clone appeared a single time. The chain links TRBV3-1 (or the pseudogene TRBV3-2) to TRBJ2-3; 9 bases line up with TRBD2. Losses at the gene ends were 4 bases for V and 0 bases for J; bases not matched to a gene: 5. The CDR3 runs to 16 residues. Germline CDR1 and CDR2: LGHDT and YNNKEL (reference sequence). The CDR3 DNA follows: TGTGCCAGCAGCCCTAGCGGGGTATCTAGCACAGATACGCAGTATTTT. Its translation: CASSPSGVSSTDTQYF.

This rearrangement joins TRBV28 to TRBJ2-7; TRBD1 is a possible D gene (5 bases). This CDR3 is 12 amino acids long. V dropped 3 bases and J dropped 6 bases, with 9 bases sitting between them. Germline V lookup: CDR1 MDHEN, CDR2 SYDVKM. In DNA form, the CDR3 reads TGTGCCAGCAGTTTTCCCAGGGCCGAGCAGTACTTC. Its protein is CASSFPRAEQYF. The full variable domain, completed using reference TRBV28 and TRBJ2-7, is DVKVTQSSRYLVKRTGEKVFLECVQDMDHENMFWYRQDPGLGLRLIYFSYDVKMKEKGDIPEGYSVSREKKERFSLILESASTNQTSMYLCASSFPRAEQYFGPGTRLTVT.

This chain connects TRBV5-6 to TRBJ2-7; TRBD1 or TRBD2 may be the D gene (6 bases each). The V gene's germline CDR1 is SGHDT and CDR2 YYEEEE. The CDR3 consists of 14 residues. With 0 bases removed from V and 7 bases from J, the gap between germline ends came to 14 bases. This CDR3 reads CASSLEWGRGEQYF. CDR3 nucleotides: TGTGCCAGCAGCTTGGAGTGGGGGCGGGGAGAGCAGTACTTC.